This TCR beta chain was sequenced in a study of shared clonotypes between healthy human individuals. Study observations and caveats: All-four-donor shared clonotypes had higher generation probabilities than non-shared clonotypes did. The authors expected sequencing depth to affect clonotype sharing among donors.

V lost 0 bases and J 4 bases, leaving 10 bases between the germline ends. There are 16 residues in the CDR3. The germline V gene encodes CDR1 MNHEY and CDR2 SVGAGI. Comment on this clone: Its antigen is not known.

The naive CD8 subset, CD45RO-negative cells positively selected for CCR7, excluded terminally differentiated effector memory CD45RA+ cells. Genomic DNA of every subset was divided equally among multiple immunoSEQ plates. Original processing methods: Filtering differed because ImmunoSEQ produced junction-only sequences that carried no quality scores. Profiling relied on immunoSEQ multiplex PCR, and the TCRdb table lists in-frame clones only, not all of them. That table is the source of V, J and clone size, and D and trimming were worked out from the DNA. This table has millions of clones, less than 95% appearing once.

The chain combines TRBV6-5 with TRBJ1-6, with D unclear. The clonotype was recovered from a man aged 18 to 30 in good health. Sequencing was performed on naive CD8+ T cells sorted from blood. This CDR3 is CASSYSRLKYNSPLHF. CDR3 nucleotide sequence: TGTGCCAGCAGTTACTCGAGGCTCAAGTATAATTCACCCCTCCACTTT.